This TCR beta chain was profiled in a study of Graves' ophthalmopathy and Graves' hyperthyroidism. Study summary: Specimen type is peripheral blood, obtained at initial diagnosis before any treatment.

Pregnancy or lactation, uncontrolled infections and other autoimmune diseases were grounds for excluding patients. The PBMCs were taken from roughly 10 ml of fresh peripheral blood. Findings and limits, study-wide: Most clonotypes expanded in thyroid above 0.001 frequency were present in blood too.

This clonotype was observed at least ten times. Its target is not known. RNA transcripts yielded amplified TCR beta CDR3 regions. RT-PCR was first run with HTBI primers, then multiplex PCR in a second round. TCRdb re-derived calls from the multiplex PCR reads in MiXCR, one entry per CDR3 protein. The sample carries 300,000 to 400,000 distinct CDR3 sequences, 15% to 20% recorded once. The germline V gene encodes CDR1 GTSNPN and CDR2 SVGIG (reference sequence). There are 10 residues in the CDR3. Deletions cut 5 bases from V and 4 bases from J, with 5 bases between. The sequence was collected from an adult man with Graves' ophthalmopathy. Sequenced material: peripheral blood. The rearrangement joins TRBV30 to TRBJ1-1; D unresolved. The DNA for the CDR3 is TGTGCCTGGGGACGCACTGAAGCTTTCTTT. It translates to CAWGRTEAFF.